This T cell receptor (beta chain) derives from a study of Graves' ophthalmopathy and Graves' hyperthyroidism. Trimming removed 0 bases at V and 8 bases at J, with 10 bases between. This CDR3 comprises 13 residues. Germline CDR1 and CDR2: SEHNR and FQNEAQ (reference sequence). Amplified TCR beta CDR3 regions were obtained using RNA transcripts as template. First-round RT-PCR relied on HTBI primers, and a second-round multiplex PCR came next. TCRdb passed the multiplex PCR reads through MiXCR, listing each CDR3 protein once. The sample has 650,000 to 900,000 distinct CDR3 sequences, around 40% seen once; the top ten hold about 40%. This clonotype was observed at least ten times.

This chain uses TRBV7-9 with TRBJ1-2; D possibly corresponds to TRBD1 (5 bases). The specimen sequenced was peripheral blood. The clonotype comes from an adult man with Graves' ophthalmopathy. CDR3 sequence reads: CASSLAGTEGYTF. CDR3 coding DNA: TGTGCCAGCAGCTTAGCGGGGACCGAGGGCTACACCTTC.